The clone carrying this T cell receptor (beta chain) was detected a few times. Its antigen is as yet unknown. Genomic DNA templated the TCR beta VDJ and CDR3 profiling. TCRdb re-called the reads through MiXCR, storing one row per CDR3 protein. This sample has a few hundred thousand distinct CDR3 sequences, with about 50% found just once. The data originate from a study of CD8+CD57+ T cells in acquired aplastic anemia. On the study more broadly: Sorted CD4+ and CD8+ cells gave an average of approximately 3.4 ug of DNA.

Study conclusions and caveats: A set of approximately 29 CD8+ CDR3 sequences was shared between patients and controls, and these sequences appeared highly expressed in patients.

V gave up 1 base and J gave up 1 base, with 9 bases separating them. This CDR3 is built from 15 residues. The V gene's germline CDR1 is SGHVS and CDR2 FNYEAQ. Only patients with CD8+CD57+ cell expansion on flow cytometry were chosen for sequencing. The TCR originated in a human donor with aplastic anemia. The sequenced sample consisted of sorted CD4+, CD8+, or CD8+CD57+ T cells (not recorded which) from PBMCs. The chain recombines TRBV7-6 with TRBJ2-3; D gene uncertain. The DNA for the CDR3 is TGTGCCAGCAGCTTAGTCCTAGGAGGCACAGATACGCAGTATTTT. Residues: CASSLVLGGTDTQYF. The complete variable domain, with remaining parts taken from reference TRBV7-6 and TRBJ2-3, reads GAGVSQSPRYKVTKRGQDVALRCDPISGHVSLYWYRQALGQGPEFLTYFNYEAQQDKSGLPNDRFSAERPEGSISTLTIQRTEQRDSAMYRCASSLVLGGTDTQYFGPGTRLTVL.